This T cell receptor (beta chain) was sequenced during a study of human T cells and chemical hapten exposure. Whole-study results and caveats: There was no change with DPC sensitization in TCRs above 1 in 1000 frequency.

Regarding time point: patch test 1, 2 weeks after DPC sensitization. The sample's treatment: therapeutic diphenylcyclopropenone sensitization with weekly scalp DPC. It was from unfractionated whole blood that total RNA was extracted. Trimming removed 1 base at V and 2 bases at J, with 13 bases between. CDR1 is KGHSH, CDR2 LQKENI, per germline. The CDR3 extends over 16 amino acids. Attachment of unique molecular identifiers to individual cDNA molecules was performed in the library. Per the study methods: A typical sample had 75,000 to 100,000 TCRs, with about 23,224 to 700,000 overall. TCRdb processed the RACE reads anew with MiXCR; each CDR3 protein has one entry. TCRdb's processing, not the authors', yielded these V and J calls. The sample has fewer than 130,000 distinct CDR3 sequences, more than 9.5% seen once; the top ten hold roughly 3.5%. This clonotype was counted a few times. Antigen: not known.

The TCR was taken from a woman between 40 and 55 years old with alopecia areata. Some clones in this sample may be carry-over from other donors' samples. The input for sequencing was whole blood, taken in connection with sensitization to the hapten diphenylcyclopropenone (DPC). This chain joins TRBV18 and TRBJ2-3; a possible D gene is TRBD1 (6 bases). The CDR3 region is CASSPLQGSFTDTQYF. In nucleotides, the CDR3 is TGTGCCAGCTCACCACTTCAGGGGAGTTTCACAGATACGCAGTATTTT.